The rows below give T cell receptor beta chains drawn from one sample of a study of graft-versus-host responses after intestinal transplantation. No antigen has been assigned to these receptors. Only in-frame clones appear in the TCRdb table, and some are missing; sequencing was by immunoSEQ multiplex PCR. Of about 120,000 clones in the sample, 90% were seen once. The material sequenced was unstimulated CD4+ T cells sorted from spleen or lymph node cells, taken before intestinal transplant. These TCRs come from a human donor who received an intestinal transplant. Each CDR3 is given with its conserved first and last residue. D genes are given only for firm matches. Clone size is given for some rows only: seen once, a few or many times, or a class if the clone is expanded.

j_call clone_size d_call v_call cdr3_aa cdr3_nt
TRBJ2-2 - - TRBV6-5 CASSYKAGYTGELFF TGTGCCAGCAGTTATAAAGCAGGGTACACCGGGGAGCTGTTTTTT
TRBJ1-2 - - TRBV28 CASSLREGYTF TGTGCCAGCAGTCTGCGGGAGGGCTACACCTTC
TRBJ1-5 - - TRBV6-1 CAIIPFSNQPQHF TGTGCCATAATCCCGTTTAGCAATCAGCCCCAGCATTTT
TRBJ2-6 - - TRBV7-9 CASSLALGSGANVLTF TGTGCCAGCAGCTTAGCGCTCGGCTCTGGGGCCAACGTCCTGACTTTC
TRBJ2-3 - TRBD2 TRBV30 CALIIAGGSTDTQYF TGTGCCTTAATCATAGCGGGGGGGAGCACAGATACGCAGTATTTT
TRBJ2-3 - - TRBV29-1 CSVRQATQYF TGCAGCGTCCGCCAAGCTACGCAGTATTTT
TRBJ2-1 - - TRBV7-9 CASSLVGAYNEQFF TGTGCCAGCAGCTTAGTGGGGGCGTATAATGAGCAGTTCTTC
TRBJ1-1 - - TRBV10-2 CASSEIVNTEAFF TGCGCCAGCAGTGAGATAGTCAACACTGAAGCTTTCTTT
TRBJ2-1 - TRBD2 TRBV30 CAWKLAGGGEQFF TGTGCCTGGAAGCTAGCGGGAGGGGGGGAGCAGTTCTTC
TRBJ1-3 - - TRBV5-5 CASNGGSSGNTIYF TGTGCCAGCAATGGGGGGTCATCTGGAAACACCATATATTTT
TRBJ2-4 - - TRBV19 CASSRSPQGALSNIQYF TGTGCCAGTAGCCGGTCTCCACAGGGTGCCCTATCGAACATTCAGTACTTC
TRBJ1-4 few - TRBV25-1 CASRDGGEKLFF TGTGCCAGCAGGGATGGAGGGGAAAAACTGTTTTTT
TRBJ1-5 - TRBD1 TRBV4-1 CASSQDPRGDRGRQPQHF TGCGCCAGCAGCCAAGATCCACGGGGGGACAGGGGGCGCCAGCCCCAGCATTTT
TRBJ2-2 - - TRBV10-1 CATRQDANTGELFF TGCGCCACCCGACAGGACGCGAACACCGGGGAGCTGTTTTTT
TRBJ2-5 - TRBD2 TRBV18 CASSPTSGSAGTETQYF TGTGCCAGCTCACCGACTAGCGGGAGTGCAGGGACGGAGACCCAGTACTTC
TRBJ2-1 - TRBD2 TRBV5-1 CASRGGLPHEQFF TGCGCCAGCAGGGGAGGGTTACCCCATGAGCAGTTCTTC
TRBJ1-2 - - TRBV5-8 CATPLNFRVGDYGYTF TGTGCCACCCCCCTTAACTTTAGAGTCGGGGACTATGGCTACACCTTC
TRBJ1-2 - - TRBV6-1 CASSGQQRGGYGYTF TGTGCCAGCAGTGGACAACAAAGGGGCGGCTATGGCTACACCTTC
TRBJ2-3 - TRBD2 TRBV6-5 CASSYLAGGADTQYF TGTGCCAGCAGTTACCTTGCGGGAGGGGCAGATACGCAGTATTTT
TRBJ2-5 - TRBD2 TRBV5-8 CASSFGGTQETQYF TGTGCCAGCAGCTTCGGGGGGACCCAAGAGACCCAGTACTTC
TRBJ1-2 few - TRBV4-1 CASSQDGFEGGYTF TGCGCCAGCAGCCAGGACGGGTTCGAGGGCGGCTACACCTTC
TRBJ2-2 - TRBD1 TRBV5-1 CASSLVQGSTGELFF TGCGCCAGCAGCTTGGTACAGGGGTCCACCGGGGAGCTGTTTTTT
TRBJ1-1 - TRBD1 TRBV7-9 CASSLATGRGVTEAFF TGTGCCAGCAGCTTAGCGACAGGGCGGGGGGTCACTGAAGCTTTCTTT
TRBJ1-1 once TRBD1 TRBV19 CASSIVGGWEAFF TGTGCCAGTAGTATAGTAGGGGGCTGGGAAGCTTTCTTT
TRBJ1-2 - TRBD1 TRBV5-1 CASSAYRGRGYTF TGCGCCAGCAGCGCCTACAGGGGGCGCGGCTACACCTTC
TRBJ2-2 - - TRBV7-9 CASSLIPNTGELFF TGTGCCAGCAGCTTAATCCCAAACACCGGGGAGCTGTTTTTT
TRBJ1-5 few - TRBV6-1 CASRSFGANQPQHF TGTGCCAGCAGATCTTTTGGGGCCAATCAGCCCCAGCATTTT
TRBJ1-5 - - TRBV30 CAWNRENQPQHF TGTGCCTGGAACAGGGAAAATCAGCCCCAGCATTTT